The clone carrying this TCR beta chain showed up just a few times. What it recognizes is unknown. TCR cDNA, made by 5'RACE template switching, carried an added universal primer site and UMIs. TCRdb independently ran MiXCR on the 5' RACE reads; one entry per CDR3 protein. The sample yields some 120,000 distinct CDR3 sequences, over 12% seen once. The data belong to a study of T cells after yellow fever vaccination. At the level of the study: Researchers used SMART-Seq v4 Ultra Low Input to prepare fractions that had low cell numbers.

Findings and limits, study-wide: Abundant clonotypes (contaminants from the bulk population) could be present in FACS-sorted repertoires. In post-booster samples, most primary-vaccination clones reappeared (96% CD4, 70% to 90% CD8).

Germline CDR1 is LNHDA and CDR2 is SQIVND (reference sequence). J gave up 9 bases and V 9 bases, and 14 bases lay outside the gene matches. This CDR3 is built from 14 residues. The V and J genes are TRBV19 and TRBJ2-1; TRBD1 agrees at 7 bases. This receptor was taken from a young man who received the YFV17D yellow fever vaccine. The sample consisted of CD8+ T cells sorted from PBMCs, taken 5 days after the yellow fever booster vaccination. CDR3: CASGTGQMYGEQFF. As DNA, the CDR3 is TGTGCCAGCGGGACGGGACAGATGTACGGTGAGCAGTTCTTC.